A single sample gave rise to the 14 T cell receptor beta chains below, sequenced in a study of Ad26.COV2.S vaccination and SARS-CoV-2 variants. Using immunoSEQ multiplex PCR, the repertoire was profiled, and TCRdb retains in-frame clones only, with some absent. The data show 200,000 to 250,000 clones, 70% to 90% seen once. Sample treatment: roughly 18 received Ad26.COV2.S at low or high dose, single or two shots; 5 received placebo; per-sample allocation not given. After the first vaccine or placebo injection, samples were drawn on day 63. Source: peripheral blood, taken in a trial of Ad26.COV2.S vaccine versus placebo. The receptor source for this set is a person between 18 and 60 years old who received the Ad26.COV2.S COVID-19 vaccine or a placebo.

The CDR3 is CASSPRGGNQETQYF. As DNA, the CDR3 is TGTGCCAGCAGCCCCCGGGGGGGAAATCAAGAGACCCAGTACTTC. V is TRBV7-9 and J is TRBJ2-5; TRBD2 agrees at 8 bases. Germline trimming cut 5 bases from V and 2 bases from J; bases unmatched to any gene: 7. The length of the CDR3 is 15 residues. CDR1 and CDR2 (germline): SEHNR, FQNEAQ (reference sequence).

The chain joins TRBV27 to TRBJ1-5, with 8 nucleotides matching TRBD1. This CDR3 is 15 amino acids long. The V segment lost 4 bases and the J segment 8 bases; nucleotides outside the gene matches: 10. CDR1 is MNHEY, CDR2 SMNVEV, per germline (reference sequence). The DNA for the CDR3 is TGTGCCAGCAGTTGGGCAGGGGGCTCTGGGGAGCCCCAGCATTTT. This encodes CASSWAGGSGEPQHF.

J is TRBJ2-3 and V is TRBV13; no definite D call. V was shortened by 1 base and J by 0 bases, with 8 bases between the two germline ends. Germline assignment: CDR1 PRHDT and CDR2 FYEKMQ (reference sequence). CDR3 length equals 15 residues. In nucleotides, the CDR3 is TGTGCCAGCAGCTTAGATCAGACTAGCACAGATACGCAGTATTTT. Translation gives CASSLDQTSTDTQYF.

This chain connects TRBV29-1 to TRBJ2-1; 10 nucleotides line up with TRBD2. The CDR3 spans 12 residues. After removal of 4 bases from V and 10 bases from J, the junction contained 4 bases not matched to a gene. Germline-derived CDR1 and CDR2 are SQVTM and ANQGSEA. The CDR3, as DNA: TGCAGCGTTGTTAGCGGGAGGCCCGAGCAGTTCTTC. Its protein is CSVVSGRPEQFF.

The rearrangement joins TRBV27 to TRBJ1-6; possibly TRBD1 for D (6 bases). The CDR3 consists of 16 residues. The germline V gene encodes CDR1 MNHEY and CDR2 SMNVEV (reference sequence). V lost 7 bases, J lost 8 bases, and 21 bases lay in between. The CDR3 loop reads CASKGHAGRVDSPLHF. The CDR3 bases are TGTGCCAGCAAGGGACATGCGGGCAGGGTAGATTCACCCCTCCACTTT.

The CDR3 bases are TGTGCCAGCAGCCTAAGCACAGATACGCAGTATTTT. This sequence encodes CASSLSTDTQYF. The V gene is TRBV3-1 (or the pseudogene TRBV3-2), the J gene TRBJ2-3; D uncertain. The CDR3 loop spans 12 amino acids. Germline CDR1 reads LGHDT; CDR2 reads YNNKEL (reference sequence). The ends were cut back, 4 bases at V and 0 bases at J, with 2 bases in the middle.

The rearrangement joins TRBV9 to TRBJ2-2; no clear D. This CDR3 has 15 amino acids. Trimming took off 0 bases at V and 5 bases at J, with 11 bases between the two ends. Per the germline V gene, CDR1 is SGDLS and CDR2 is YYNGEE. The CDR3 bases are TGTGCCAGCAGCGTAGTCATCGGGCTTACCGGGGAGCTGTTTTTT. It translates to CASSVVIGLTGELFF.

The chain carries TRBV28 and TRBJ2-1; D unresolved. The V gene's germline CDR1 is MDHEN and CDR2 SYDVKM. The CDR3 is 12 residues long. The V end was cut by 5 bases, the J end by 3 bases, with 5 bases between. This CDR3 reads CASSVVYNEQFF. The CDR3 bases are TGTGCCAGCAGTGTAGTCTACAATGAGCAGTTCTTC.

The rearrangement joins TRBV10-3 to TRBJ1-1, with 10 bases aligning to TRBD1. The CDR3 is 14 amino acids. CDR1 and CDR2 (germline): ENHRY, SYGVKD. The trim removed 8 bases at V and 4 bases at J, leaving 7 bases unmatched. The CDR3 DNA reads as TGTGCCATCGCCCGGGACAGGGGAGGCACTGAAGCTTTCTTT. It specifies CAIARDRGGTEAFF.

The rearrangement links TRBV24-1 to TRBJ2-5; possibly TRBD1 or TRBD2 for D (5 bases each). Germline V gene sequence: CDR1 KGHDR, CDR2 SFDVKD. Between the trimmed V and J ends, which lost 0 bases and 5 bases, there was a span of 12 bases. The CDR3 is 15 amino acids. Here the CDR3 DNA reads TGTGCCACCAGTGATTTGCGGCAGGGACCGGAGACCCAGTACTTC. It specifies CATSDLRQGPETQYF.

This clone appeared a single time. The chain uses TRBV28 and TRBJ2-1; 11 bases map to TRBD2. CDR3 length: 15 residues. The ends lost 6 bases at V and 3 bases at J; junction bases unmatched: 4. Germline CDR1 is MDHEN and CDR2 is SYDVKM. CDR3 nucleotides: TGTGCCAGCAGGACTAGCGGGACCTACTACAATGAGCAGTTCTTC. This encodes CASRTSGTYYNEQFF.

CDR3 sequence reads: CASSPGQGRAGGSYEQYF. In DNA form, the CDR3 reads TGTGCCAGCAGCCCGGGACAGGGGCGAGCGGGGGGCTCCTACGAGCAGTACTTC. The V call is TRBV7-2, the J call TRBJ2-7; maybe TRBD1 (10 bases). The V and J ends lost 5 bases and 0 bases respectively, with 23 bases between them. CDR1 is SGHTA and CDR2 is FQGNSA in the germline V gene. This CDR3 has 18 amino acids.

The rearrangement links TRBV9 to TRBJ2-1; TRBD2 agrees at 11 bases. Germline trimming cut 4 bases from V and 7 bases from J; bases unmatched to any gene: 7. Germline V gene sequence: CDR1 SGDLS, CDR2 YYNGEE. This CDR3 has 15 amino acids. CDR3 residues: CASSMTSGTLNEQFF. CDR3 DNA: TGTGCCAGCAGCATGACTAGCGGGACGTTAAATGAGCAGTTCTTC.

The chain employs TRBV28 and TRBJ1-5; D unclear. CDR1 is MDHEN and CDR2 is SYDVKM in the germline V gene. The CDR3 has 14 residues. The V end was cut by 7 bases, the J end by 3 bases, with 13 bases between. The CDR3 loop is CASTREILNQPQHF. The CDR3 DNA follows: TGTGCCAGCACCCGGGAGATCCTCAATCAGCCCCAGCATTTT.